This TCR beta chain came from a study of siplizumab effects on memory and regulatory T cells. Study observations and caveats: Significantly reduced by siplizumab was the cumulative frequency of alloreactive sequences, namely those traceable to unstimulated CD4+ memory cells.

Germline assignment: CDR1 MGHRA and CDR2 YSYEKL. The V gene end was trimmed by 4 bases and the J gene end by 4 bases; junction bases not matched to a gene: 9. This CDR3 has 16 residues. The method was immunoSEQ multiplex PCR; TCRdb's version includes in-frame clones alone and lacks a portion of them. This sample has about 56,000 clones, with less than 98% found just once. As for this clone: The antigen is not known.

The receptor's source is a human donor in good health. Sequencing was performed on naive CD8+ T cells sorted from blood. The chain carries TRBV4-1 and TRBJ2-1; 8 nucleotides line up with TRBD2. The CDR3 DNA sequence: TGCGCCAGCAGCCCTCGTTGGCTAGCGGGTTACAATGAGCAGTTCTTC. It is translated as CASSPRWLAGYNEQFF.